A single sample is the source of the 6 T cell receptor beta chains below, sequenced in a study of low-dose radiotherapy and immunotherapy resistance in tumors. TRAV- and TRBV-specific primers were used for first-strand cDNA, which covered alpha and beta chains. TCR amplification involved roughly 21 PCR cycles with a constant-region primer and V-primer adapter. TCRdb used MiXCR to reprocess the reads, holding one entry per CDR3 protein. The sample contains tens of thousands of distinct CDR3 sequences, roughly 29% of which appear only once. The time point is: before trial treatment. Sequencing used PBMCs, obtained before treatment. Receptors originate from a male donor with rectosigmoid adenocarcinoma.

This chain connects TRBV28 to TRBJ2-4, with 9 bases aligning to TRBD1. Germline assignment: CDR1 MDHEN and CDR2 SYDVKM. V trimming: 4 bases; J trimming: 6 bases; junction bases outside the gene matches: 4. The CDR3 loop spans 14 amino acids. This chain's CDR3 is CASSSPGQGNIQYF. The CDR3 DNA follows: TGTGCCAGCAGTTCACCGGGACAGGGAAACATTCAGTACTTC.

At least ten counts were recorded for this clonotype. The chain combines TRBV19 with TRBJ1-2, with TRBD1 as a possible D gene (6 bases). The CDR3 sequence is 16 residues long. Germline values: CDR1 LNHDA, CDR2 SQIVND (reference sequence). Trimming took 5 bases from V and 0 from J, leaving 16 bases between them. CDR3 sequence (DNA): TGTGCCAGTAGTCCATCCGGGACACAAGCTAACTATGGCTACACCTTC. This encodes CASSPSGTQANYGYTF.

This clonotype was detected many times. J is TRBJ1-2 and V is TRBV5-1; 9 bases match TRBD1. V lost 7 bases to trimming and J lost 7 bases; unmatched junction nucleotides: 14. This CDR3 has 15 residues. Germline V gene data show CDR1 as SGHRS and CDR2 as YFSETQ. For the CDR3, the DNA is TGCGCCAGCGGCCAACCTGACAGGGGGGTTACTGGCTACACCTTC. This encodes CASGQPDRGVTGYTF. Looking up the rest from reference TRBV5-1 and TRBJ1-2 gives the full variable domain: KAGVTQTPRYLIKTRGQQVTLSCSPISGHRSVSWYQQTPGQGLQFLFEYFSETQRNKGNFPGRFSGRQFSNSRSEMNVSTLELGDSALYLCASGQPDRGVTGYTFGSGTRLTVV.

This clonotype occurred many times. This rearrangement joins TRBV6-2 or TRBV6-3 to TRBJ2-2; D is undetermined. This CDR3 has 14 residues. Germline loops: CDR1 MNHEY, CDR2 SVGEGT. Trimming pared 7 bases from V and 2 bases from J, leaving 11 bases between. CDR3 sequence reads: CASTLEYNTGELFF. In nucleotides, the CDR3 is TGTGCCAGCACCCTAGAATACAACACCGGGGAGCTGTTTTTT.

The chain is built from TRBV10-3 and TRBJ2-2, with TRBD2 identical over 9 bases. The junction had 2 bases not matched to a gene; V was cut back by 6 bases and J by 6 bases. This CDR3 contains 13 residues. CDR1 is ENHRY and CDR2 is SYGVKD in the germline V gene. Here the CDR3 reads CAIRGTSSGELFF. In DNA form, the CDR3 reads TGTGCCATCAGAGGGACTAGCTCCGGGGAGCTGTTTTTT.

There are many counts of this clonotype. The genes are TRBV7-9 and TRBJ2-3; D unresolved. This CDR3 spans 12 amino acids. The germline CDR1 and CDR2 sequences are SEHNR and FQNEAQ (reference sequence). Trimming left V 4 bases short and J 6 bases short, with 8 bases between. The CDR3 bases are TGTGCCAGCAGCTATGCTACGGATACGCAGTATTTT. Its translation: CASSYATDTQYF. Using reference TRBV7-9 and TRBJ2-3 for the parts outside the CDR3, the full variable domain is DTGVSQNPRHKITKRGQNVTFRCDPISEHNRLYWYRQTLGQGPEFLTYFQNEAQLEKSRLLSDRFSAERPKGSFSTLEIQRTEQGDSAMYLCASSYATDTQYFGPGTRLTVL.